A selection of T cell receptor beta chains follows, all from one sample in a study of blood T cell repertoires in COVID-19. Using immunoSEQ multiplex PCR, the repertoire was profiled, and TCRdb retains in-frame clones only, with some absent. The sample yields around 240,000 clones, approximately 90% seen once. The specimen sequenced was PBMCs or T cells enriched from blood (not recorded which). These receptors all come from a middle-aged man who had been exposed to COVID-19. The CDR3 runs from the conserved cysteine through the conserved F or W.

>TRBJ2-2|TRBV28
CASRAVTGELFF
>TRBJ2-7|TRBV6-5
CASSLRREQYF
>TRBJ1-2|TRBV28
CASSTGLYGYTF
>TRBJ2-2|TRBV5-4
CASSFGPGELFF
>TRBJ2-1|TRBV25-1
CASGKTSGRSQFF
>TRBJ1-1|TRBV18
CASSLRRETEAFF
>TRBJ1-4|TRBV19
CASSLGQGEGEKLFF
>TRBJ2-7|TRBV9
CASSPQSGGIREQYF
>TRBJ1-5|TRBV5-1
CASSLTAGSQPQHF
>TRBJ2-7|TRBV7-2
CASSFAGAYEQYF
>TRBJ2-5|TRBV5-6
CASSPVGQGRETQYF
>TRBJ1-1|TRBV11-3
CASSFGTVTEAFF
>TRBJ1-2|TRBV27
CASSLWSGQNYGYTF
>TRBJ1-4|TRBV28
CATTNRGRLATNEKLFF
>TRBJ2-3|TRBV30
CAWTLAGGWTDTQYF
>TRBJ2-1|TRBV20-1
CSASSVNGEQFF
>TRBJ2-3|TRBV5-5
CASSSGQASTDTQYF
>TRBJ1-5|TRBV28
CASSAGGYSNQPQHF
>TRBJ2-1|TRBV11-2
CASSSPRGGYNEQFF
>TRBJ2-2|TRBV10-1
CASSVSRNTGELFF
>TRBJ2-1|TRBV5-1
CASSFQGSLAGGHRNEQFF
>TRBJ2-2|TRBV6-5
CATTGTGVGGELFF
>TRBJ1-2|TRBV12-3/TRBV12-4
CASSTTGHGYTF
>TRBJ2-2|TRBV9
CASSTPSGLAGGPLIHGELFF
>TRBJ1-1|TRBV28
CASSLPYTEAFF
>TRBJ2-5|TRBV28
CASRTPGQWRTQYF
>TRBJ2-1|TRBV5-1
CASSLERGPYNEQFF
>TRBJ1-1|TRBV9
CASSPWGQGDTEAFF
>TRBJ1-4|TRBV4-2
CASSPLFGSQRTGKLFF
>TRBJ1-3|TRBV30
CAWSGGPGNTIYF
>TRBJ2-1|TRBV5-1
CASSLSGTGDNEQFF
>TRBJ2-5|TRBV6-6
CASSYPPQQETQYF
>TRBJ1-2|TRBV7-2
CASSLNRGLNYGYTF
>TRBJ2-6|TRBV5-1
CASSRGSGANVLTF
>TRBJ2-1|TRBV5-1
CASSLQGASYNEQFF
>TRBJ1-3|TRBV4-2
CASSPKHTGTGRSGNTIYF
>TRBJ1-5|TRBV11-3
CASSLESHQPQHF
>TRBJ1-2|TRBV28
CASSLLGTANGYTF
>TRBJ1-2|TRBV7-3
CASSLGEGTKNGYTF
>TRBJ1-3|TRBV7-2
CASSLVTGYSGNTIYF
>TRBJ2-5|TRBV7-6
CASSHLGQTQETQYF
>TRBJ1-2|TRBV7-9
CASSLGSGGRGYTF
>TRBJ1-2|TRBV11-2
CASGRDTLNYGYTF
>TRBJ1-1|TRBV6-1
CASSETINGPEAFF
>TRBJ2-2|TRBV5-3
CARGTLGREARPGTGELFF
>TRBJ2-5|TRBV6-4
CASSDSNSGLAGEETQYF
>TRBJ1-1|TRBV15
CATSRGRGRDTEAFF